This TCR beta chain is from a study of beta chain features in type 1 diabetes. Study observations and caveats: PCR may have favored shorter templates equally in patients and controls. The naive, central memory and Treg TCRB repertoires looked more alike in patients than they did in healthy donors.

All of the isolated RNA was reverse transcribed, so expressed TCRB transcripts were sequenced. This table comes from immunoSEQ multiplex PCR, and its TCRdb copy is limited to in-frame clones, with some not included. The data hold about 240,000 clones, with less than 35% observed a single time. The CDR3 sequence is 14 residues long. The ends were cut back, 3 bases at V and 2 bases at J, with 11 bases in the middle. Germline V lookup: CDR1 SEHNR, CDR2 FQNEAQ (reference sequence). This clone was recorded a few times. Its cognate antigen is unknown. It was via CD45RO/CCR7/CD25/CD127/CD95/CD27 that CD4+ naive, central memory, regulatory and stem cell-like memory cells were sorted.

This rearrangement joins TRBV7-9 to TRBJ2-7, with D perhaps TRBD2 (6 bases). The clonotype was recovered from a young man in good health. Sample: central memory CD4+ T cells from blood. In DNA, the CDR3 is TGTGCCAGCAGCTTCCGGGACTCGGCCTACGAGCAGTACTTC. Protein: CASSFRDSAYEQYF. Full variable domain (outside the CDR3, taken from reference TRBV7-9 and TRBJ2-7): DTGVSQNPRHKITKRGQNVTFRCDPISEHNRLYWYRQTLGQGPEFLTYFQNEAQLEKSRLLSDRFSAERPKGSFSTLEIQRTEQGDSAMYLCASSFRDSAYEQYFGPGTRLTVT.